This is a list of T cell receptor beta chains from one sample in a study of PD-L1 blockade in urothelial cancer. Data came from immunoSEQ multiplex PCR; TCRdb stores just in-frame clones and leaves some out. The sample gives about 71,000 clones, around nine tenths of which show up once; 3.4% is in the top ten. The sequences come from PBMCs, collected around atezolizumab (anti-PD-L1) treatment. The receptors shown here come from a man in his 60s with urothelial cancer. CDR3s include the opening cysteine and the closing phenylalanine or tryptophan. The D gene is left open where the match is weak. Clone size, where shown, is once, few, many, or a class for clones that have expanded.

V gene	D gene	clone size	J gene	CDR3 DNA	CDR3 protein
TRBV10-3	NA	NA	TRBJ2-3	TGTGCCATCAGTGAGTCTGGTGACAGAAGCACAGATACGCAGTATTTT	CAISESGDRSTDTQYF
TRBV6-5	NA	NA	TRBJ2-1	TGTGCCAGCAGTTACTCTGGACAGAACAATGAGCAGTTCTTC	CASSYSGQNNEQFF
TRBV5-6	TRBD2	NA	TRBJ2-2	TGTGCCAGCAGCTTGATTCGCGGGAGGGACACCGGGGAGCTGTTTTTT	CASSLIRGRDTGELFF
TRBV5-1	NA	NA	TRBJ1-1	TGCGCCAGCAGCTTGGATCCAGTGAACACTGAAGCTTTCTTT	CASSLDPVNTEAFF
TRBV5-4	TRBD2	NA	TRBJ2-7	TGTGCCAGCAGCTTTTATGAGCGGGGAAGGAGGGAGCAGTACTTC	CASSFYERGRREQYF
TRBV11-2	NA	NA	TRBJ2-1	TGTGCCAGCAGTTCCTACTCCTACAATGAGCAGTTCTTC	CASSSYSYNEQFF
TRBV12-1	NA	NA	TRBJ1-3	TGTGCCAGCAGCTCGCGGGACAGTCCCTCTGGAAACACCATATATTTT	CASSSRDSPSGNTIYF
TRBV5-1	NA	NA	TRBJ2-1	TGCGCCAGCAGGACGGGATATACGCGTAACAATGAGCAGTTCTTC	CASRTGYTRNNEQFF
TRBV23-1	TRBD2	NA	TRBJ2-5	TGCGCCAGCAGTCAATTCTTTACAAAAGGAAAAACTAGCGGGAGGCAAGAGACCCAGTACTTC	CASSQFFTKGKTSGRQETQYF
TRBV7-6	NA	NA	TRBJ2-1	TGTGCCAGCAGCTTAGGCGTGGAGATATTCAATGAGCAGTTCTTC	CASSLGVEIFNEQFF
TRBV5-5	NA	NA	TRBJ1-6	TGTGCCAGCAGCTTGGGTCAGATCAAAGTGTCCCTCCACTTT	CASSLGQIKVSLHF
TRBV5-1	TRBD1	once	TRBJ2-7	TGCGCCAGCAGCTTGGTGTGGGACAGGGAAAGCTCCTACGAGCAGTACTTC	CASSLVWDRESSYEQYF
TRBV19	NA	NA	TRBJ2-7	TGTGCCAGTAGTACACAGGATTTATACGAGCAGTACTTC	CASSTQDLYEQYF
TRBV30	NA	NA	TRBJ1-2	TGTGCCTGGAGTGTACCTAATAGAAAGATAGGCTACACCTTC	CAWSVPNRKIGYTF
TRBV11-3	NA	NA	TRBJ1-1	TGTGCCAGCAGCCTAACGATGAACACTGAAGCTTTCTTT	CASSLTMNTEAFF
TRBV13	TRBD1	NA	TRBJ1-2	TGTGCCAGCAGCCTACAGGGGACTAACTATGGCTACACCTTC	CASSLQGTNYGYTF
TRBV7-9	TRBD1	NA	TRBJ2-3	TGTGCCAGCAGCTTACAGGGGGCCCGCGGAGCAGATACGCAGTATTTT	CASSLQGARGADTQYF
TRBV7-2	NA	once	TRBJ2-1	TGTGCCAGCACGTATGGGGTCGGTGGGGGCCGCTGGGATGAGCAGTTCTTC	CASTYGVGGGRWDEQFF
TRBV5-1	TRBD1	NA	TRBJ2-5	TGCGCCAGCAGGGGGACAGGGGGAACAGAGACCCAGTACTTC	CASRGTGGTETQYF
TRBV7-9	NA	once	TRBJ1-5	TGTGCCAGCAGCTCCCAAGGAGGGTATCAGCCCCAGCATTTT	CASSSQGGYQPQHF
TRBV2	TRBD2	NA	TRBJ2-7	TGTGCCAGCAGCCCTCCTACTAGCGGGGGGTCCTACGAGCAGTACTTC	CASSPPTSGGSYEQYF
TRBV5-4	TRBD1	NA	TRBJ2-7	TGTGCCAGCAGCTTGGGGGGACAGGGAGGGTACGAGCAGTACTTC	CASSLGGQGGYEQYF
TRBV6-6	TRBD1	NA	TRBJ2-7	TGTGCCAGCAGCCCCGGGACAGACTACGAGCAGTACTTC	CASSPGTDYEQYF
TRBV5-1	NA	NA	TRBJ2-5	TGCGCCAGCAGCTTGGGTCTGGACATTGAGACCCAGTACTTC	CASSLGLDIETQYF
TRBV28	TRBD2	NA	TRBJ2-1	TGTGCCAGCAGTTCTGTGAGCGGGGGACTTTACAATGAGCAGTTCTTC	CASSSVSGGLYNEQFF
TRBV4-1	NA	NA	TRBJ2-1	TGCGCCAGCAGCCAAGATGAGGGCCGGATCAGCGAGCAGTTCTTC	CASSQDEGRISEQFF
TRBV28	NA	once	TRBJ1-2	TGTGCCAGCAGTTTAAATGGGGAGAACTATGGCTACACCTTC	CASSLNGENYGYTF
TRBV6-5	TRBD2	NA	TRBJ2-7	TGTGCCAGCAGTTACTCAGCGCTAGCGGGAGGCTACGAGCAGTACTTC	CASSYSALAGGYEQYF
TRBV9	TRBD1	NA	TRBJ2-3	TGTGCCAGCAGCGGGGTGGGGACAGGTGCAGATACGCAGTATTTT	CASSGVGTGADTQYF
TRBV30	TRBD2	NA	TRBJ2-7	TGTGCCTGGAGTGTAAGACTAGCGGGGGGGGGCTACGAGCAGTACTTC	CAWSVRLAGGGYEQYF
TRBV5-8	NA	NA	TRBJ2-6	TGTGCCAGCAGCTTGGCCAGGGCGGCTGGGGCCAACGTCCTGACTTTC	CASSLARAAGANVLTF
TRBV5-4	TRBD1	NA	TRBJ1-1	TGTGCCAGCAGCTGGCCGGGACAGAGGGACACTGAAGCTTTCTTT	CASSWPGQRDTEAFF
TRBV5-3	NA	NA	TRBJ1-1	TGTGCCAGAGTTCTCAGGGGACCTTACACTGAAGCTTTCTTT	CARVLRGPYTEAFF
TRBV9	NA	NA	TRBJ1-2	TGTGCCAGCAGCACACCCTTTACAGGCTATGGCTACACCTTC	CASSTPFTGYGYTF
TRBV11-2	NA	NA	TRBJ2-5	TGTGCCAGCAGCCAGTACAGGGAATTGGAAGAGACCCAGTACTTC	CASSQYRELEETQYF
TRBV10-2	TRBD1	many	TRBJ1-4	TGCGCCAGCTGGGACAGGGCGGTCGCAACTAATGAAAAACTGTTTTTT	CASWDRAVATNEKLFF
TRBV28	TRBD1	NA	TRBJ2-1	TGTGCCAGCAGTTTAGGGACAGGGCGAAATGAGCAGTTCTTC	CASSLGTGRNEQFF
TRBV5-4	TRBD1	NA	TRBJ2-7	TGTGCCAGCAGCCTACACGAAGGGGGCTGGTACGAGCAGTACTTC	CASSLHEGGWYEQYF
TRBV5-1	TRBD2	NA	TRBJ2-1	TGCGCCAGCATTGCGGGGGGGACGAGCTCCTACAATGAGCAGTTCTTC	CASIAGGTSSYNEQFF
TRBV19	TRBD1	NA	TRBJ2-2	TGTGCCAGTAGTGGACAGGGGGTAACCGGGGAGCTGTTTTTT	CASSGQGVTGELFF